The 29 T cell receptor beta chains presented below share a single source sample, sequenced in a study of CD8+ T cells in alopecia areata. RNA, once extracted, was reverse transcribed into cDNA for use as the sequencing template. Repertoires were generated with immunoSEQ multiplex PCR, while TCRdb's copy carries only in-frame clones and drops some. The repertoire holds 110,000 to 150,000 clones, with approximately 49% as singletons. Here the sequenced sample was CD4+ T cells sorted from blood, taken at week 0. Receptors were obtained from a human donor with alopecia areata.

CDR3 in amino acids: CASRSSGSYEQYF. CDR3 nucleotide sequence: TGTGCCAGCCGCTCTAGCGGGAGTTACGAGCAGTACTTC. V usage is TRBV6-1 and J usage is TRBJ2-7; TRBD2 agrees at 10 bases. The CDR3 runs to 13 residues. Trimming removed 8 bases from V and 4 bases from J; junction bases left unmatched: 5. CDR1 and CDR2 (germline): MNHNS, SASEGT.

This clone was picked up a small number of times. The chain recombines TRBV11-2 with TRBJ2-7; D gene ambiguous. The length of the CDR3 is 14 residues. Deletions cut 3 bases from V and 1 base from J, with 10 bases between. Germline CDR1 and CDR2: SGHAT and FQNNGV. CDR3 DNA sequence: TGTGCCAGCAGCTTCGGCGGCGATTCCTACGAGCAGTACTTC. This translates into CASSFGGDSYEQYF.

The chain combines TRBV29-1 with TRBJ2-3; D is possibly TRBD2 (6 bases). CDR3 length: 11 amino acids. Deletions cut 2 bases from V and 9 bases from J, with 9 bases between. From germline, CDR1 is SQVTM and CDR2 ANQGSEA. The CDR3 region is CSVETEGTQYF. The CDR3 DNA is TGCAGCGTTGAAACGGAGGGGACGCAGTATTTT.

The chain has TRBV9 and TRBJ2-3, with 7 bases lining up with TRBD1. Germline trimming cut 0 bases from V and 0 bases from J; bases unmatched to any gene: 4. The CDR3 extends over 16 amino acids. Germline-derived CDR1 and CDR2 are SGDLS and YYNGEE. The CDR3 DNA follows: TGTGCCAGCAGCGTAGCCCAGGACAGGAGCACAGATACGCAGTATTTT. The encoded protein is CASSVAQDRSTDTQYF.

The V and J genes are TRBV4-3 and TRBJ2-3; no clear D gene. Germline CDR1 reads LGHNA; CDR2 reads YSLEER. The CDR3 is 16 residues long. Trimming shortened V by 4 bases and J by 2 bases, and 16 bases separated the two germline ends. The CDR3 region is CASSLSFRSFTDTQYF. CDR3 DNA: TGCGCCAGCAGCCTGTCTTTTCGGAGTTTCACAGATACGCAGTATTTT.

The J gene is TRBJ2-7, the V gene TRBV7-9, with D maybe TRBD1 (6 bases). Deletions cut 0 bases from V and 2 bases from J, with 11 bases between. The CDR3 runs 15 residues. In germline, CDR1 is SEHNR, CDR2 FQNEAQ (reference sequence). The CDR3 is CASSLAGQGTYEQYF. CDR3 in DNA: TGTGCCAGCAGCTTAGCCGGGCAGGGGACCTACGAGCAGTACTTC.

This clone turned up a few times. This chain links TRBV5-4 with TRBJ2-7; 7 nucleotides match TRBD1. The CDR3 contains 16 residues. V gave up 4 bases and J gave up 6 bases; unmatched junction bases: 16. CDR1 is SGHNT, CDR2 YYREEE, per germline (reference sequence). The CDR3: CASSLGSDRVSGEQYF. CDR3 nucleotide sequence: TGTGCCAGCAGCCTAGGATCTGACAGGGTTTCGGGCGAGCAGTACTTC.

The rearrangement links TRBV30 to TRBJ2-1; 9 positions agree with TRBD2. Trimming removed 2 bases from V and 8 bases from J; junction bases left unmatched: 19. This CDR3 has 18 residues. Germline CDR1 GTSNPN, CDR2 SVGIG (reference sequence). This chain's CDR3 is CAWSPLSKAGGTRDEQFF. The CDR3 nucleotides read TGTGCCTGGAGTCCCCTAAGTAAAGCGGGAGGAACAAGGGATGAGCAGTTCTTC.

The CDR3 here is CASSGLAGSETQYF. CDR3 nucleotides: TGTGCCAGCAGTGGCCTAGCGGGATCGGAGACCCAGTACTTC. The rearrangement uses TRBV25-1 and TRBJ2-5; 9 bases fit TRBD2. Germline CDR1 reads MGHDK; CDR2 reads SYGVNS. CDR3 length equals 14 residues. The V gene end was trimmed by 4 bases and the J gene end by 5 bases; junction bases not matched to a gene: 5. Full variable domain (missing parts from reference TRBV25-1 and TRBJ2-5): EADIYQTPRYLVIGTGKKITLECSQTMGHDKMYWYQQDPGMELHLIHYSYGVNSTEKGDLSSESTVSRIRTEHFPLTLESARPSHTSQYLCASSGLAGSETQYFGPGTRLLVL.

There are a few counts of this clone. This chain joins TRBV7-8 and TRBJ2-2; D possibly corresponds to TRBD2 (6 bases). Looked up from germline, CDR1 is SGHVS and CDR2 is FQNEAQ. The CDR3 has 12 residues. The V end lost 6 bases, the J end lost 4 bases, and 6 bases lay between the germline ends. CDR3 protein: CASRRGTGELFF. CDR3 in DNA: TGTGCCAGCAGGCGGGGCACCGGGGAGCTGTTTTTT.

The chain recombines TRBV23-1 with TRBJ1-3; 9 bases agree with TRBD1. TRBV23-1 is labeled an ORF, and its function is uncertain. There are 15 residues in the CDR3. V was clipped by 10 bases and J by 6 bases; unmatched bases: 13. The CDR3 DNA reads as TGCGCCACCACCACGGAGAGACAGGGGGAAAACACCATATATTTT. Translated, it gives CATTTERQGENTIYF.

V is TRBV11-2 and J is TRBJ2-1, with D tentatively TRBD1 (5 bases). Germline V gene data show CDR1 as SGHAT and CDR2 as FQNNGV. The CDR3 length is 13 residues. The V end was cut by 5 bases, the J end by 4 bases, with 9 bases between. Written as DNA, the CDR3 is TGTGCCAGCAGCCAGACAGAGTACAATGAGCAGTTCTTC. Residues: CASSQTEYNEQFF.

In nucleotides, the CDR3 is TGTGCCAGCAGTTCCCCCCTCGTTGCGGACGAGCAGTACTTC. It translates to CASSSPLVADEQYF. The chain uses TRBV28 and TRBJ2-7, with D uncertain. CDR3 length: 14 residues. Deletions cut 4 bases from V and 5 bases from J, with 15 bases between. Germline CDR1 reads MDHEN; CDR2 reads SYDVKM.

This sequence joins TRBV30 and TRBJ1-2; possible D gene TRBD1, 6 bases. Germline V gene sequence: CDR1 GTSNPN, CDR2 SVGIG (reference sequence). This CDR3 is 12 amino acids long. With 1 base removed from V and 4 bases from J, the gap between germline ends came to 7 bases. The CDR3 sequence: CAWSAGAYGYTF. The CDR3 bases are TGTGCCTGGAGTGCGGGGGCCTATGGCTACACCTTC. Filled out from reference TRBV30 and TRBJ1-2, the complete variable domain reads SQTIHQWPATLVQPVGSPLSLECTVEGTSNPNLYWYRQAAGRGLQLLFYSVGIGQISSEVPQNLSASRPQDRQFILSSKKLLLSDSGFYLCAWSAGAYGYTFGSGTRLTVV.

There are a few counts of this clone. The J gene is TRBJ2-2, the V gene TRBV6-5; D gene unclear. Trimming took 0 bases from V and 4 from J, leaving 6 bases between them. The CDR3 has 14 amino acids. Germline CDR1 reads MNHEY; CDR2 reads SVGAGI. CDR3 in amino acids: CASSYSRTTGELFF. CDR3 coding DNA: TGTGCCAGCAGTTACTCGAGGACCACCGGGGAGCTGTTTTTT.

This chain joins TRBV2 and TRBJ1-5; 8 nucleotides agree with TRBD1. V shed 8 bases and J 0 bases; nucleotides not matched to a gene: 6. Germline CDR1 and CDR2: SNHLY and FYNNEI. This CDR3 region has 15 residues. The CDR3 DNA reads TGTGCCAGCGACCGACAGGGGAATAGCAATCAGCCCCAGCATTTT. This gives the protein CASDRQGNSNQPQHF. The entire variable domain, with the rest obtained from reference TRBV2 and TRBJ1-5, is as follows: EPEVTQTPSHQVTQMGQEVILRCVPISNHLYFYWYRQILGQKVEFLVSFYNNEISEKSEIFDDQFSVERPDGSNFTLKIRSTKLEDSAMYFCASDRQGNSNQPQHFGDGTRLSIL.

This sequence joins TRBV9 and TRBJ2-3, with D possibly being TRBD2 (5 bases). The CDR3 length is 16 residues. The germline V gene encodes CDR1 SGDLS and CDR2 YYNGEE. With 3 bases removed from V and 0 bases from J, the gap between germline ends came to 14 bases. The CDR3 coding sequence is TGTGCCAGCAGCGCAGGCGGGCGGGTTAGCACAGATACGCAGTATTTT. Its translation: CASSAGGRVSTDTQYF.

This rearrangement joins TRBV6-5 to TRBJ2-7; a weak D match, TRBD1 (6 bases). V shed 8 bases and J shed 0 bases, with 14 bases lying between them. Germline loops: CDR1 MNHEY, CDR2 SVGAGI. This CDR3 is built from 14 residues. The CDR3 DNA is TGTGCCAGCTCGGACAGATTAAACTCCTACGAGCAGTACTTC. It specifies CASSDRLNSYEQYF.

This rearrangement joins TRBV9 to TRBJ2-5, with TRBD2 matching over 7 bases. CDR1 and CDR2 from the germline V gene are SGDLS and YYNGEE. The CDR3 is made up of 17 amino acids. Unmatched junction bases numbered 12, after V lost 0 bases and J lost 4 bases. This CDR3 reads CASSVAPDGLVGETQYF. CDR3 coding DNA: TGTGCCAGCAGCGTAGCCCCAGATGGACTAGTCGGAGAGACCCAGTACTTC.

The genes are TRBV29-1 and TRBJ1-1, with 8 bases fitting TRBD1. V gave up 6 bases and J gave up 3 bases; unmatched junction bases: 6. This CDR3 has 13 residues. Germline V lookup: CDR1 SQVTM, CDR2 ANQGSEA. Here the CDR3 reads CSVGQGLDTEAFF. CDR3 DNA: TGCAGCGTAGGACAGGGCCTGGACACTGAAGCTTTCTTT.

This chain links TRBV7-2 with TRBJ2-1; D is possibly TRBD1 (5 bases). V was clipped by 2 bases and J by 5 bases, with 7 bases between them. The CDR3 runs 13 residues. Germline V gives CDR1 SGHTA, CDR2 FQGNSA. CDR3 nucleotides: TGTGCCAGCAGCTTACAGGGTAACAATGAGCAGTTCTTC. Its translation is CASSLQGNNEQFF. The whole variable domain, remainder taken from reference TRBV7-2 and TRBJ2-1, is GAGVSQSPSNKVTEKGKDVELRCDPISGHTALYWYRQSLGQGLEFLIYFQGNSAPDKSGLPSDRFSAERTGGSVSTLTIQRTQQEDSAVYLCASSLQGNNEQFFGPGTRLTVL.

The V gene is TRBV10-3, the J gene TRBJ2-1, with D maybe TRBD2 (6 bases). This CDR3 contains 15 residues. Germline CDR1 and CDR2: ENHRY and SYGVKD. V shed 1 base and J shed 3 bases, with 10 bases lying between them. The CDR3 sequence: CAISELAGNYNEQFF. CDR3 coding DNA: TGTGCCATCAGTGAGTTGGCGGGAAACTACAATGAGCAGTTCTTC.

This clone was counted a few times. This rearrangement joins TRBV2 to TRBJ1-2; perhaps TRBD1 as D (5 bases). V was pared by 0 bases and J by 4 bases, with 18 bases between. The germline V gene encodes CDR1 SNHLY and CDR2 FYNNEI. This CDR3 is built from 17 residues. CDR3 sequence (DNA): TGTGCCAGCAGTGAAGCGCAGGGAAGTCGGGGTCGCTATGGCTACACCTTC. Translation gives CASSEAQGSRGRYGYTF.

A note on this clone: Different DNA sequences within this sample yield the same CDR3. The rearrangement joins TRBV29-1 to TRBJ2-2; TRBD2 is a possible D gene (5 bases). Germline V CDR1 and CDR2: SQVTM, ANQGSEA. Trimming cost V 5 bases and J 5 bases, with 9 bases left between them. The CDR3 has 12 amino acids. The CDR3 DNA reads TGCAGCGTTCTGCCGGGGACCGGGGAGCTGTTTTTT. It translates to CSVLPGTGELFF.

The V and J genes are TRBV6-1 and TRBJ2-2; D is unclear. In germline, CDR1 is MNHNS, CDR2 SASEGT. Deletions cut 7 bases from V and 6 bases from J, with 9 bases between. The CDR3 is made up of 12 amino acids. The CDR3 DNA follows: TGTGCCAGCACCCCCCTCCCCGGGGAGCTGTTTTTT. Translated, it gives CASTPLPGELFF.

The CDR3 coding sequence is TGCAGCGTGAGGGCTGAGGGGTATGGCTACACCTTC. This translates into CSVRAEGYGYTF. The chain recombines TRBV29-1 with TRBJ1-2; D is possibly TRBD1 (5 bases). Germline-derived CDR1 and CDR2 are SQVTM and ANQGSEA. The CDR3 sequence is 12 residues long. The ends were cut back, 6 bases at V and 5 bases at J, with 13 bases in the middle.

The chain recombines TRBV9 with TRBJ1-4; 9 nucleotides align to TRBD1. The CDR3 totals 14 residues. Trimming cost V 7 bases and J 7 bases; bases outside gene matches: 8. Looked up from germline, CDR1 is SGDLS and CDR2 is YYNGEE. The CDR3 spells CASSWADRGEKLFF. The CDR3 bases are TGTGCCAGCTCTTGGGCGGACAGGGGTGAAAAACTGTTTTTT.

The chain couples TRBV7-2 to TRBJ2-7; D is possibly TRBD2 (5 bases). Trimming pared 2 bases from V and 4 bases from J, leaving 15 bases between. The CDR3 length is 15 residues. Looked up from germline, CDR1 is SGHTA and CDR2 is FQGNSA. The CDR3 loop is CASSLSLALSYEQYF. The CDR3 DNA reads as TGTGCCAGCAGCTTAAGTCTAGCATTGAGTTACGAGCAGTACTTC. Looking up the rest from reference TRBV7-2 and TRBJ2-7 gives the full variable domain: GAGVSQSPSNKVTEKGKDVELRCDPISGHTALYWYRQSLGQGLEFLIYFQGNSAPDKSGLPSDRFSAERTGGSVSTLTIQRTQQEDSAVYLCASSLSLALSYEQYFGPGTRLTVT.

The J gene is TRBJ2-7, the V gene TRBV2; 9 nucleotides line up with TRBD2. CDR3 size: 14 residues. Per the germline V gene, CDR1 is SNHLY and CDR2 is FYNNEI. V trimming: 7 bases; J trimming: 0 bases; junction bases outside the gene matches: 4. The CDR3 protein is CASNQRGVSYEQYF. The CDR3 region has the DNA TGTGCCAGCAACCAGCGGGGGGTCTCCTACGAGCAGTACTTC.